This T cell receptor beta chain was recovered during a study of T cell changes during pregnancy in multiple sclerosis. The J segment lost 4 bases and the V segment lost 4 bases, leaving 9 bases of the junction unmatched. The V gene's germline CDR1 is LNHNV and CDR2 YYDKDF (reference sequence). CDR3 length equals 16 residues. Here immunoSEQ multiplex PCR was the method, and the copy in TCRdb shows in-frame clones only, minus some. Of tens of thousands of clones listed, about nine tenths are singletons. The chain recombines TRBV15 with TRBJ2-5, with TRBD2 matching 10 bases. This clonotype originated in a female donor with multiple sclerosis, enrolled in a pregnancy study. The specimen comprised CD4+ T cells from peripheral blood mononuclear cells, sampled after pregnancy. The CDR3, as DNA: TGTGCCACCAGCAAAAGGGAACTAGCGGGGAGAGAGACCCAGTACTTC. Translation gives CATSKRELAGRETQYF.